This T cell receptor beta chain came from a study of blood T cells in healthy people across ages. No fewer than 5.5 micrograms of total RNA were isolated from every sample. This clonotype was seen once. The antigen remains unidentified. Primers used in a second PCR of roughly 6 to 11 cycles were a sample-barcoded 5' primer and a J-beta primer mix. TCRdb re-called the 5' RACE reads with MiXCR, one entry per CDR3 protein. The data contain about 930,000 distinct CDR3 sequences, 25% to 30% of them singletons. Per germline, CDR1 LNHNV and CDR2 YYDKDF (reference sequence). The CDR3 is made up of 13 amino acids. The V and J ends lost 4 bases and 4 bases respectively, with 10 bases between them. Broader study findings: Estimates based on one million T cells were treated as lower bounds.

This sample was shared with a second study, whose subject was T cells of mothers and their children.

This TCR was recovered from a woman aged 40 to 50 in good health. This chain connects TRBV15 to TRBJ1-1; weak D call: TRBD1 (6 bases). Sample: blood. CDR3 sequence: CATSITGTTEAFF. The CDR3 bases are TGTGCCACCAGCATCACAGGGACCACTGAAGCTTTCTTT.